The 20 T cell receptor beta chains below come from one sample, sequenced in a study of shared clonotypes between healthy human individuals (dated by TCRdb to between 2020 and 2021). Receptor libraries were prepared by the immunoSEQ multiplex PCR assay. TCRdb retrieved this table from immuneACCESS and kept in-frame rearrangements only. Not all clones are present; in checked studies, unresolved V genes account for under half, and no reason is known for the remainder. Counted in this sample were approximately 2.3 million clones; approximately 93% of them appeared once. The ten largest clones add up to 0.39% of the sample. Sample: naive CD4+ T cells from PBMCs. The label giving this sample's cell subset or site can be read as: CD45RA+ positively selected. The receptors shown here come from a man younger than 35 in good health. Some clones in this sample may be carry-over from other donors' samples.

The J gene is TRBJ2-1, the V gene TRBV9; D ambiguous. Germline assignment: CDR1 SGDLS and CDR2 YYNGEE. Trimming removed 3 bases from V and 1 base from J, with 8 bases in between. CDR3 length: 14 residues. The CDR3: CASSEMRSYNEQFF. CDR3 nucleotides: TGTGCCAGCAGCGAGATGCGTTCCTACAATGAGCAGTTCTTC.

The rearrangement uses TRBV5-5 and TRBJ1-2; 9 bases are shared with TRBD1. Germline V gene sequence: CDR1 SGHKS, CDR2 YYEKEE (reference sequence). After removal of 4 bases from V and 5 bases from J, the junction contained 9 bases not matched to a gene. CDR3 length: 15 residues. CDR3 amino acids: CASSRSRGQGYGYTF. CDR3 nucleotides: TGTGCCAGCAGCCGGAGCCGCGGACAGGGGTATGGCTACACCTTC.

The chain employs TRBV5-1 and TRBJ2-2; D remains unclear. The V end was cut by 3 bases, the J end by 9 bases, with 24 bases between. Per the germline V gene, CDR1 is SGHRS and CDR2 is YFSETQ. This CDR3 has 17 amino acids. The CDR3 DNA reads TGCGCCAGCAGCTCTTCCTTAACCGGGTCCTTGGATAGGGAGCTGTTTTTT. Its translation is CASSSSLTGSLDRELFF.

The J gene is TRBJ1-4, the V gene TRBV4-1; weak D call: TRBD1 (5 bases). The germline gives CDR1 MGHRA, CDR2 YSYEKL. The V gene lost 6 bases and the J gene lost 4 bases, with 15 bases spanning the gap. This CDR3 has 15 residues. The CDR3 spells CASSQTGASNEKLFF. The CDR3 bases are TGCGCCAGCAGTCAGACTGGGGCGAGTAATGAAAAACTGTTTTTT.

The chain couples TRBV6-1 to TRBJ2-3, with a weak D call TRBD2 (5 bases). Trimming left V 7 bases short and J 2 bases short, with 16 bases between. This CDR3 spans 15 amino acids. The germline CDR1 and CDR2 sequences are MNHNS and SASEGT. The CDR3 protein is CASKRSAGYTDTQYF. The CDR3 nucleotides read TGTGCCAGCAAAAGGTCCGCGGGCTACACAGATACGCAGTATTTT.

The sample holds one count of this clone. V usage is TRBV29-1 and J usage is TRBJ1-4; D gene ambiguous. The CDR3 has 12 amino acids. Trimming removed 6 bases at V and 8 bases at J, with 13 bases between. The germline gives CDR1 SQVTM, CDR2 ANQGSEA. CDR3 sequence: CSVAWSGEKLFF. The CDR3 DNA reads TGCAGCGTGGCCTGGTCCGGGGAAAAACTGTTTTTT.

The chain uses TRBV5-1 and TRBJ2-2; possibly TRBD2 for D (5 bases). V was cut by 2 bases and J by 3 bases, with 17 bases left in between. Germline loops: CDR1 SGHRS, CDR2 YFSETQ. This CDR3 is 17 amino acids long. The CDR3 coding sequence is TGCGCCAGCAGCTTTCCCAGGTGGGAGTCGGACACCGGGGAGCTGTTTTTT. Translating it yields CASSFPRWESDTGELFF. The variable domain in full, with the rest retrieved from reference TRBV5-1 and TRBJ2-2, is KAGVTQTPRYLIKTRGQQVTLSCSPISGHRSVSWYQQTPGQGLQFLFEYFSETQRNKGNFPGRFSGRQFSNSRSEMNVSTLELGDSALYLCASSFPRWESDTGELFFGEGSRLTVL.

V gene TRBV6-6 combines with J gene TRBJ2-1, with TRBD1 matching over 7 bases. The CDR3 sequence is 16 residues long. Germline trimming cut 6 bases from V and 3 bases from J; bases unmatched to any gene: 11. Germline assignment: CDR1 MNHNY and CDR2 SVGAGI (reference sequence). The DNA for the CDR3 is TGTGCCAGCAGAGGAAGACAGGCAGGGGGCTACAATGAGCAGTTCTTC. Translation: CASRGRQAGGYNEQFF.

This CDR3 reads CASSQGQEPNQPQHF. For the CDR3, the DNA is TGCGCCAGCAGCCAGGGGCAGGAACCAAATCAGCCCCAGCATTTT. V and J are TRBV4-1 and TRBJ1-5; a possible D gene is TRBD1 (5 bases). Deletions cut 3 bases from V and 4 bases from J, with 13 bases between. The CDR3 is 15 residues long. Germline CDR1 is MGHRA and CDR2 is YSYEKL.

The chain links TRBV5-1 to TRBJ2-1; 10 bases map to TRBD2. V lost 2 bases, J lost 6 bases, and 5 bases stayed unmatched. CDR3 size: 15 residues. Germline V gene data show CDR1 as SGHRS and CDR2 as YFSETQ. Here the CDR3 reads CASSFSAGGPNEQFF. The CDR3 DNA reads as TGCGCCAGCAGCTTCTCAGCGGGAGGGCCCAATGAGCAGTTCTTC.

The CDR3 spells CARSSQWLAGGPRDEQFF. The CDR3 nucleotides read TGTGCCAGAAGCTCCCAATGGCTAGCGGGAGGGCCTAGGGATGAGCAGTTCTTC. The chain couples TRBV5-3 to TRBJ2-1; the match to TRBD2 covers 12 bases. TRBV5-3 is an ORF for which the function is uncertain. The CDR3 has 18 residues. Losses at the gene ends were 3 bases for V and 8 bases for J; bases not matched to a gene: 15.

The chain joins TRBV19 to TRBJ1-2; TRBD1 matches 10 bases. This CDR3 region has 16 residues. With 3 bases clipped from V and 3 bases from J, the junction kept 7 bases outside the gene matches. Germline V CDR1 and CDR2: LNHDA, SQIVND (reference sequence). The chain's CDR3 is CASSIPLGQGDYGYTF. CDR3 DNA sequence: TGTGCCAGTAGTATCCCCCTCGGACAGGGGGACTATGGCTACACCTTC.

As DNA, the CDR3 is TGTGCCAGCATCTCTGGAAACACCATATATTTT. It yields the protein CASISGNTIYF. The chain carries TRBV28 and TRBJ1-3; the D is unclear. The CDR3 is made up of 11 amino acids. CDR1 is MDHEN, CDR2 SYDVKM, per germline. The V end was cut by 7 bases, the J end by 0 bases, with 1 base between.

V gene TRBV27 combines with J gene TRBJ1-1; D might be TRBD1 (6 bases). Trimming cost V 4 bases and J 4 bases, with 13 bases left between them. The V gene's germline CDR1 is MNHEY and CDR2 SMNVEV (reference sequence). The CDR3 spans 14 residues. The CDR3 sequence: CASSYPEGGTEAFF. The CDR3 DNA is TGTGCCAGCAGTTACCCGGAGGGGGGCACTGAAGCTTTCTTT.

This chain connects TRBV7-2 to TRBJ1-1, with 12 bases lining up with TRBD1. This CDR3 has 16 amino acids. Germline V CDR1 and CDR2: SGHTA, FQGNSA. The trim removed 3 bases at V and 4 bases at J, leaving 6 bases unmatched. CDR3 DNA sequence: TGTGCCAGCAGCTTGGGACAGGGGGCTTGGGTCACTGAAGCTTTCTTT. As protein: CASSLGQGAWVTEAFF.

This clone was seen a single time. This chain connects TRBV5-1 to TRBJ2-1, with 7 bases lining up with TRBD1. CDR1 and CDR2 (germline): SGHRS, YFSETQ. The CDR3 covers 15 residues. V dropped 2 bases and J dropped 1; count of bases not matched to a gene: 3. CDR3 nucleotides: TGCGCCAGCAGCTTACAGGGGCAGTCCTACAATGAGCAGTTCTTC. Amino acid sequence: CASSLQGQSYNEQFF.

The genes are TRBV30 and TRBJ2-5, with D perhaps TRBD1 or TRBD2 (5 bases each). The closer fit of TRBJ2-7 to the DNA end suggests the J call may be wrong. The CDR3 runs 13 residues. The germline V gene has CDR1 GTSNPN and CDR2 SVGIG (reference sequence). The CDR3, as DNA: TGTGCCTGGAGTGGGGGGACCCCTTACGAGCAGTACTTC. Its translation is CAWSGGTPYEQYF.

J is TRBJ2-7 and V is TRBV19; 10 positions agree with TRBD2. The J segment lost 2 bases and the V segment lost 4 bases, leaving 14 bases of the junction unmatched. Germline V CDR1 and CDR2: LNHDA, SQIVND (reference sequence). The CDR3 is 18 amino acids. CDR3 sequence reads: CASSKMVGTSGTTYEQYF. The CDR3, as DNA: TGTGCCAGTAGTAAGATGGTAGGAACTAGCGGGACTACCTACGAGCAGTACTTC. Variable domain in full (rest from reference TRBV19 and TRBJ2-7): DGGITQSPKYLFRKEGQNVTLSCEQNLNHDAMYWYRQDPGQGLRLIYYSQIVNDFQKGDIAEGYSVSREKKESFPLTVTSAQKNPTAFYLCASSKMVGTSGTTYEQYFGPGTRLTVT.

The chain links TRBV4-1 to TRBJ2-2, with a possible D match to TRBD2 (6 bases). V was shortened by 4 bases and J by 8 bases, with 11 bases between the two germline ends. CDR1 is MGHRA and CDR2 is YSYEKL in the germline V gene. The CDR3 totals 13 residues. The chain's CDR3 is CASSLAERGELFF. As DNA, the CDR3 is TGCGCCAGCAGCCTAGCGGAGAGGGGGGAGCTGTTTTTT.

CDR3 in DNA: TGTGCCAGCAGCCCAACCCATGCCAACGTCCTGACTTTC. This encodes CASSPTHANVLTF. This rearrangement joins TRBV5-4 to TRBJ2-6; D ambiguous. CDR1 is SGHNT, CDR2 YYREEE, per germline (reference sequence). The CDR3 spans 13 residues. V lost 4 bases and J lost 7, with 9 bases in between.